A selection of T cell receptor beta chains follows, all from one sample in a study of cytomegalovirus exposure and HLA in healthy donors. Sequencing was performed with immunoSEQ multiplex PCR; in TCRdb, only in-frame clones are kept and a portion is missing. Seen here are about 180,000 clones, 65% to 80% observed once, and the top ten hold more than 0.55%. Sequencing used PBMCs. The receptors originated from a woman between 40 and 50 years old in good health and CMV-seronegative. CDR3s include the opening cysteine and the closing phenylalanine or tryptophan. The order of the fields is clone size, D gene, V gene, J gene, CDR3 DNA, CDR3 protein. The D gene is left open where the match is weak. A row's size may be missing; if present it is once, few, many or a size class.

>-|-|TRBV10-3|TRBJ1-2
TGTGCCATCAGTGATAGGTTGGCAGGAACTAACTATGGCTACACCTTC
CAISDRLAGTNYGYTF
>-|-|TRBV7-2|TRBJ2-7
TGTGCCAGCAGCTTAGGGGTACAGGGCTACGAGCAGTACTTC
CASSLGVQGYEQYF
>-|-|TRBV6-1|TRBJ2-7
TGTGCCAGCAGTGAAGCGGGGGGGGCCCCGACCTACGAGCAGTACTTC
CASSEAGGAPTYEQYF
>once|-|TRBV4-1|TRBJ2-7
TGCGCCAGCAGCCAAGAGCCACAGGTACTAGCCGAGCAGTACTTC
CASSQEPQVLAEQYF
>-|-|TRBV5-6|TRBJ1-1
TGTGCCAGCAGCTTGAGTCACAGGCTGAAGAACACTGAAGCTTTCTTT
CASSLSHRLKNTEAFF
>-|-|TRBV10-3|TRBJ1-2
TGTGCCTCTTCCGGTCTACCCTATGGCTACACCTTC
CASSGLPYGYTF
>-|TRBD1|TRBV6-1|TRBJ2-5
TGTGCCAGCAGTGGGCCAGGGGGTTTTTACCAAGAGACCCAGTACTTC
CASSGPGGFYQETQYF
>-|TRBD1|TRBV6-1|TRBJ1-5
TGTGCCAGCAGTGAACCGGGCAGGGGGCTTAGCAATCAGCCCCAGCATTTT
CASSEPGRGLSNQPQHF
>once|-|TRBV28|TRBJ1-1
TGTGCCAGCAGCCAGAGGAGGGAAGCTTTCTTT
CASSQRREAFF
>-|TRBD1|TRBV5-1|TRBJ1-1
TGCGCCAGCAGCTTGCAGGGGGCGGCTGAAGCTTTCTTT
CASSLQGAAEAFF
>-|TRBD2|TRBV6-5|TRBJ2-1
TGTGCCAGCAGACGGACTAGCGGGGGTGATGAGCAGTTCTTC
CASRRTSGGDEQFF
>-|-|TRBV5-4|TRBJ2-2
TGTGCCAGCAGCTTTTTAGAGAGGGCTTTTAACACCGGGGAGCTGTTTTTT
CASSFLERAFNTGELFF
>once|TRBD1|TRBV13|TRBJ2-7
TGTGCCAGCAGACGTGGGACAGCCTACGAGCAGTACTTC
CASRRGTAYEQYF
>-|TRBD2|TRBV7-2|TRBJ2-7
TGTGCCAGCAGCCTGGTAGCGGGAGGTCCCTACGAGCAGTACTTC
CASSLVAGGPYEQYF
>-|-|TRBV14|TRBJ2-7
TGTGCCAGCAGCCAGACAGTGCCCGAGCAGTACTTC
CASSQTVPEQYF
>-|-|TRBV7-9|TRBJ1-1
TGTGCCAGCAGCTTATCCAGATTGAACACTGAAGCTTTCTTT
CASSLSRLNTEAFF
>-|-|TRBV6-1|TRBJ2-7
TGTGCCAGCAGGTCGGTCGGGAGCTCCTACGAGCAGTACTTC
CASRSVGSSYEQYF
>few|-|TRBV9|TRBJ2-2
TGTGCCAGCAGCGTTGCGGGGCCCCCCGGGGAGCTGTTTTTT
CASSVAGPPGELFF
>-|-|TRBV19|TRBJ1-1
TGTGCCAGTAACCCCGAGAAGTTCATGAACACTGAAGCTTTCTTT
CASNPEKFMNTEAFF
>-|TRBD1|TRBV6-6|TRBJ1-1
TGTGCCAGCAGGAGAAACAGGGGGGGGGACACTGAAGCTTTCTTT
CASRRNRGGDTEAFF
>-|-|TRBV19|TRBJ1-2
TGTGCCAGTAACTTTTCCCCGGGGGGCTACACCTTC
CASNFSPGGYTF
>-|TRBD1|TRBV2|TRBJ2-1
TGTGCCAGCGGGGGCAGGGGGCGTTGGAATGAGCAGTTCTTC
CASGGRGRWNEQFF
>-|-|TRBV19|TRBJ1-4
TGTGCCAGTAGCAAAAGACAGTTCTCAAATGAAAAACTGTTTTTT
CASSKRQFSNEKLFF
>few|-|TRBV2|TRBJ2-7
TGTGCCAGCAACGTGGCAGGGCCGAGGGAGGTCTACGAGCAGTACTTC
CASNVAGPREVYEQYF
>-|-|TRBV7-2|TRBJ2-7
TGTGCCAGCAGCTTAGACGGTGCTAGCGTTACCTACGAGCAGTACTTC
CASSLDGASVTYEQYF
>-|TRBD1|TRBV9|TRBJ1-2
TGTGCCAGCAGCCTCCAGGGGGGTGGCTACACCTTC
CASSLQGGGYTF
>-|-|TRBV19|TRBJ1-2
TGTGCCAGTAGTATAGCTACGGGAGGGGAATCTGGCTACACCTTC
CASSIATGGESGYTF
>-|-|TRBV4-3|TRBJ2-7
TGCGCCAGCAGCCCGGACAGAGCTACGAGTATAGGGCAGTACTTC
CASSPDRATSIGQYF
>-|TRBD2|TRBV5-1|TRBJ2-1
TGCGCCAGCAAGCGGGAGGGCCTCAATGAGCAGTTCTTC
CASKREGLNEQFF
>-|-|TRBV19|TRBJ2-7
TGTGCCAGTAGTACGCTCTCAGGGCCCGAGCAGTACTTC
CASSTLSGPEQYF